This TCR beta chain was obtained from a study of control samples from healthy donors and cancer patients. As for this clone: This sample also contains other DNA sequences that code for the same CDR3.

This CDR3 region has 14 residues. V dropped 0 bases and J dropped 4 bases, with 10 bases sitting between them. Germline lookup yields CDR1 MNHEY and CDR2 SVGAGI. The table came from immunoSEQ multiplex PCR; TCRdb's copy has only in-frame clones and leaves some out. Here the sample spans roughly 64,000 clones, approximately 90% being singletons. This receptor was identified in a woman aged 45-65 years with colorectal cancer. The chain joins TRBV6-5 to TRBJ2-7; possible D gene TRBD1, 5 bases. The sequencing input was PBMCs. The CDR3 loop is CASSYSKTVYEQYF. The CDR3 DNA follows: TGTGCCAGCAGTTACTCGAAGACAGTTTACGAGCAGTACTTC.